The subject of this entry is one T cell receptor beta chain. Sequencing was performed with immunoSEQ multiplex PCR; in TCRdb, only in-frame clones are kept and a portion is missing. Of 20,000 or so clones listed, more than 85% are singletons. Each depressed patient was matched pairwise with a non-depressed control on sex, age, current smoking status and body mass index. Depression in patients ranged from moderate to severe. This entry belongs to a study of untreated major depressive disorder. The material sequenced was CD4+ T cells from PBMCs. The receptor's source is a woman in her thirties or forties with major depressive disorder.

CDR3 DNA sequence: TGCGCCAGCAGGGAGACTAGCGGGGTCAACCAAGAGACCCAGTACTTC. Translation: CASRETSGVNQETQYF. The V call is TRBV10-2, the J call TRBJ2-5; 11 bases agree with TRBD2. Losses at the gene ends were 6 bases for V and 0 bases for J; bases not matched to a gene: 6. Germline V CDR1 and CDR2: WSHSY, SAAADI. The CDR3 runs 16 residues.